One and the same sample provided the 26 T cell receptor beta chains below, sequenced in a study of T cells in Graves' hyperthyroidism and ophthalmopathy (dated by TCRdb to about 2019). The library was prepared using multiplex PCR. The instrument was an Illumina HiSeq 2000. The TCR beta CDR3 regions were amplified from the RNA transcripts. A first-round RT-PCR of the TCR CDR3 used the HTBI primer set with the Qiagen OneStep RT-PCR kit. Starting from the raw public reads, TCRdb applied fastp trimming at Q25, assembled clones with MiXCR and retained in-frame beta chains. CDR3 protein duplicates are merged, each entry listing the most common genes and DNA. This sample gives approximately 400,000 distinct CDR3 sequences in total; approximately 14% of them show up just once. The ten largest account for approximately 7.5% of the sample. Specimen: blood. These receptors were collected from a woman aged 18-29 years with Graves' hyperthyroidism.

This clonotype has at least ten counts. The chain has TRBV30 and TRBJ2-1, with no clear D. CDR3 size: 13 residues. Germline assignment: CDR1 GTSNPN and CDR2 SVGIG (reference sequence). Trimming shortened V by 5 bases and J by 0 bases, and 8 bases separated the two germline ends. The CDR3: CAWGPSSYNEQFF. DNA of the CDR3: TGTGCCTGGGGCCCAAGCTCCTACAATGAGCAGTTCTTC.

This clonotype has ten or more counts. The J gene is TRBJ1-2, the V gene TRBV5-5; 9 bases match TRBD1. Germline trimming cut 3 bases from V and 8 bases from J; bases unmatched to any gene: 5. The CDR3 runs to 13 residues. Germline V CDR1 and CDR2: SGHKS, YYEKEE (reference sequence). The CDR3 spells CASSSQGARGYTF. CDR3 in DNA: TGTGCCAGCAGCTCACAGGGGGCAAGGGGCTACACCTTC.

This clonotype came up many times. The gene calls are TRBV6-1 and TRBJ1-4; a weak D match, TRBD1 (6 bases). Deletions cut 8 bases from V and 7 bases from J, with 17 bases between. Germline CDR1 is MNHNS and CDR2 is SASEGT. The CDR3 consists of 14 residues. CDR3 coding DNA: TGTGCCAGCCAGAGGAGAGGACAGATTGAAAAACTGTTTTTT. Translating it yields CASQRRGQIEKLFF.

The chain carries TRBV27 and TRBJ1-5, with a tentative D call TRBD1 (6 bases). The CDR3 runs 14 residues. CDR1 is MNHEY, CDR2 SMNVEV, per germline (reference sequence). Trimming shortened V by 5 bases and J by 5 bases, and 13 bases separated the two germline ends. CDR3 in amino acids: CASSPGVGDQPQHF. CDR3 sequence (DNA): TGTGCCAGCAGTCCAGGGGTAGGAGATCAGCCCCAGCATTTT.

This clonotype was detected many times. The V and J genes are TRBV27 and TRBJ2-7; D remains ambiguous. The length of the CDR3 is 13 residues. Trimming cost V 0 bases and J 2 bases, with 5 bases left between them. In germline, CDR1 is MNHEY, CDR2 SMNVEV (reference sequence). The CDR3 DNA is TGTGCCAGCAGTTTATCCGAGCCCTACGAGCAGTACTTC. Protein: CASSLSEPYEQYF.

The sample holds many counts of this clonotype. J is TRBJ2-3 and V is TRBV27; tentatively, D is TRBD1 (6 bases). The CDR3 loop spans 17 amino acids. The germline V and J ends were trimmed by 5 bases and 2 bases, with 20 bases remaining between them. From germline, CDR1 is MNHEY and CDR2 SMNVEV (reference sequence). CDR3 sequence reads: CASSPKGGTSYTDTQYF. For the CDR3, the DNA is TGTGCCAGCAGTCCTAAAGGGGGAACTTCTTACACAGATACGCAGTATTTT.

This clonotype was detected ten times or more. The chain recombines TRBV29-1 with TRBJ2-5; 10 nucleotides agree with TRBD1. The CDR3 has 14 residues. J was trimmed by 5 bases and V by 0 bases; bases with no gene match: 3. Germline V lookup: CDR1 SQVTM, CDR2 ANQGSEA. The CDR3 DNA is TGCAGCGTTGAAGAGACAGGGGGCGGTGAGACCCAGTACTTC. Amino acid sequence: CSVEETGGGETQYF.

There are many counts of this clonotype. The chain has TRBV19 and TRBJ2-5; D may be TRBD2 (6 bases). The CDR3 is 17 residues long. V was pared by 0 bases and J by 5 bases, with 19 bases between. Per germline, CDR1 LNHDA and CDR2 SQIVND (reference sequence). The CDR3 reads CASSIDTYGGVRETQYF. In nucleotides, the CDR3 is TGTGCCAGTAGTATAGACACCTACGGCGGGGTACGGGAGACCCAGTACTTC.

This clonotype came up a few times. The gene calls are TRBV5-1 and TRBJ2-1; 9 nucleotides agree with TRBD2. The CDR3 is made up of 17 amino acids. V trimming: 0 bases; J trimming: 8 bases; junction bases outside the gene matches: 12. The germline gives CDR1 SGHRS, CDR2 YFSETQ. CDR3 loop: CASSLVGGGATGYEQFF. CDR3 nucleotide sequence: TGCGCCAGCAGCTTGGTGGGCGGGGGGGCCACAGGATATGAGCAGTTCTTC.

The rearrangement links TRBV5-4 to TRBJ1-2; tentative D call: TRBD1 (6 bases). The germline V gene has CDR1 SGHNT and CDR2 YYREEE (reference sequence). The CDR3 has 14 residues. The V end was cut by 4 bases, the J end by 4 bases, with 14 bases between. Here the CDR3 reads CASSQSTGSYGYTF. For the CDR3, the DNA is TGTGCCAGCAGCCAAAGTACAGGGAGCTATGGCTACACCTTC.

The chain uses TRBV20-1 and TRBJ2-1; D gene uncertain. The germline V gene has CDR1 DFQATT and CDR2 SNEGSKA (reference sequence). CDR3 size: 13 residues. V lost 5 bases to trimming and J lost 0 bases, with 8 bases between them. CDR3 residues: CSARAGSYNEQFF. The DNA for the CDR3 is TGCAGTGCTCGAGCCGGCTCCTACAATGAGCAGTTCTTC.

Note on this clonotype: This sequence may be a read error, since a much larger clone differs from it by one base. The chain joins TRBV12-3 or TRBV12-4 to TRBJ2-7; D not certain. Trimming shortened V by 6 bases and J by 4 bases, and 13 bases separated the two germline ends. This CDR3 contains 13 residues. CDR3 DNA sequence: TGTGCCAGCAGCCCCCCGGCCCCTTACGAGCAGTACGTC. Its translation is CASSPPAPYEQYV.

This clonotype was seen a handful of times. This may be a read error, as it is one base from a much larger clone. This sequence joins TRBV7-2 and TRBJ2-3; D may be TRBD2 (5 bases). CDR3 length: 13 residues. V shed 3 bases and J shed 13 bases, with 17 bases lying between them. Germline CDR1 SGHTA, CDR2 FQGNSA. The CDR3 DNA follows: TGTGCCAGCAGCTTGGGAGCGAGAGATGAAGAGTATTTT. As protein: CASSLGARDEEYF.

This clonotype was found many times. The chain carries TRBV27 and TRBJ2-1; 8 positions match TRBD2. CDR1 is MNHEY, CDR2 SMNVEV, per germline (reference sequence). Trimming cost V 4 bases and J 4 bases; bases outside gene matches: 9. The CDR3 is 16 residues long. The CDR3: CASSSARPSGYNEQFF. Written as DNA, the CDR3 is TGTGCCAGCAGTTCTGCTAGGCCTAGCGGGTACAATGAGCAGTTCTTC.

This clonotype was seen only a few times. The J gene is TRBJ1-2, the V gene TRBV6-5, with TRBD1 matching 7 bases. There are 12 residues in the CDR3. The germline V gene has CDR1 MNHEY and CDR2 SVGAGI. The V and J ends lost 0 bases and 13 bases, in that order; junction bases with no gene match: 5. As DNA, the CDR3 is TGTGCCAGCAGTTACTCGACAGGGAGGTGCACCTTC. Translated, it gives CASSYSTGRCTF.

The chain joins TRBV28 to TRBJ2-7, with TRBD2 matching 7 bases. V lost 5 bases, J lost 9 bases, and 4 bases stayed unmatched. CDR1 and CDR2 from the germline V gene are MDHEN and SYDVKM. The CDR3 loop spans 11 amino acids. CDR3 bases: TGTGCCAGCAGTCACGGCGGGGGGCAGTACTTC. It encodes CASSHGGGQYF.

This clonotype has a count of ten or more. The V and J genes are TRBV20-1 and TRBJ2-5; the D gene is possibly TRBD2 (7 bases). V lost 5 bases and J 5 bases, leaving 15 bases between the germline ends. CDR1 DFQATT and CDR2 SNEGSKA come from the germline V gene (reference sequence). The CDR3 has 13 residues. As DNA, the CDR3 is TGCAGTGCTTCCGAGGGGGGAGGGGAGACCCAGTACTTC. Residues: CSASEGGGETQYF.

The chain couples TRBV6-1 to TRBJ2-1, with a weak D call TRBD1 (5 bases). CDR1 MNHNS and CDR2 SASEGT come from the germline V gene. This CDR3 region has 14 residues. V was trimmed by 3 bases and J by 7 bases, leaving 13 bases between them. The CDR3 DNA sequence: TGTGCCAGCAGTGATGGGCAGGGTGGGAATGAGCAGTTCTTC. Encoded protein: CASSDGQGGNEQFF.

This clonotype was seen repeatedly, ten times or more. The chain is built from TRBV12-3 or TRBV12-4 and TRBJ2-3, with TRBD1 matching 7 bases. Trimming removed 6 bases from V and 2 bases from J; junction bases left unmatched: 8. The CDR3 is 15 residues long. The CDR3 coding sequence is TGTGCCAGCAGCAGCCGGGGACAGCACACAGATACGCAGTATTTT. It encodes CASSSRGQHTDTQYF.

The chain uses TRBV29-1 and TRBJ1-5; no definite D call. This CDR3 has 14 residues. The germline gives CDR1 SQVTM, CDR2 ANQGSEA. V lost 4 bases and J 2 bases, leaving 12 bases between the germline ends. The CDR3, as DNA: TGCAGCGTTGGTTCGGGAGTCGGCAATCAGCCCCAGCATTTT. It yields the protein CSVGSGVGNQPQHF. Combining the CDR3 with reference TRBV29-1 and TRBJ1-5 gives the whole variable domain SAVISQKPSRDICQRGTSLTIQCQVDSQVTMMFWYRQQPGQSLTLIATANQGSEATYESGFVIDKFPISRPNLTFSTLTVSNMSPEDSSIYLCSVGSGVGNQPQHFGDGTRLSIL.

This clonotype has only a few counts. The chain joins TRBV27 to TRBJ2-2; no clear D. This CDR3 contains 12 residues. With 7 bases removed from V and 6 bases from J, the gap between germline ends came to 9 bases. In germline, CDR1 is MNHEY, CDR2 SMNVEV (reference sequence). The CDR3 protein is CASMRFPGELFF. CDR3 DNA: TGTGCCAGCATGAGGTTCCCCGGGGAGCTGTTTTTT.

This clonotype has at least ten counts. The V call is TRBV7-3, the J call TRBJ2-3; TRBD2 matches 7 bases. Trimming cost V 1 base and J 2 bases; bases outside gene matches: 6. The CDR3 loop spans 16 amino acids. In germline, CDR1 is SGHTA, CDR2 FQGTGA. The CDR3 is CASSLMGGGSTDTQYF. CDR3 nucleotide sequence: TGTGCCAGCAGCTTAATGGGGGGGGGGTCCACAGATACGCAGTATTTT.

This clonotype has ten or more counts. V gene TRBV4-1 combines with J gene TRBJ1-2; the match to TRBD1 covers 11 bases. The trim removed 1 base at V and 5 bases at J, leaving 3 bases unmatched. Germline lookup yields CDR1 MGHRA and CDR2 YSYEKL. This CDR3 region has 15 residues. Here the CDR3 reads CASSQGDRGWYGYTF. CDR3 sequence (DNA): TGCGCCAGCAGCCAAGGGGACAGGGGGTGGTATGGCTACACCTTC.

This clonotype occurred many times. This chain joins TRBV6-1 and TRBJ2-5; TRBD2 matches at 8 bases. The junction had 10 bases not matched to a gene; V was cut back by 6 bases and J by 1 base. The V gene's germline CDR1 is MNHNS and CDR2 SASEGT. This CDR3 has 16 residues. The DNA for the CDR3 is TGTGCCAGCAGCCGGGTGGCGGGAGGATTCCAAGAGACCCAGTACTTC. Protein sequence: CASSRVAGGFQETQYF.

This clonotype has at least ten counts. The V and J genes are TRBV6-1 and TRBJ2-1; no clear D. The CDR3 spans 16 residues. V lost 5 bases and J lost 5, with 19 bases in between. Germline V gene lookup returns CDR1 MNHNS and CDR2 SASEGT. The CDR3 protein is CASSRATFRANNEQFF. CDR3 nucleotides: TGTGCCAGCAGTCGGGCGACCTTTAGGGCAAACAATGAGCAGTTCTTC.

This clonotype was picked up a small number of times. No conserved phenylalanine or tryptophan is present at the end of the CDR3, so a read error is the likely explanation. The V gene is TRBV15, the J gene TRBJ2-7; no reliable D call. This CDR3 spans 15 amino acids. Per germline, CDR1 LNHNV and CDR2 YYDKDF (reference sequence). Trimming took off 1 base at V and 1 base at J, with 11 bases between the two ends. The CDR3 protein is CATSRAGDRSYEQYL. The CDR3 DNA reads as TGTGCCACCAGCAGAGCTGGAGACCGATCCTACGAGCAGTACCTC.